The text below deals with one T cell receptor (beta chain). This specimen comes from a study of CD8 T cells in Susac syndrome. RNA, at about 0.45 to 1 ug, was reverse transcribed with random hexamers. Via MiXCR, TCRdb re-called the immunoSEQ multiplex PCR reads, giving one row per CDR3 protein. Found here are about 150,000 distinct CDR3 sequences, roughly 95% of them singletons; the top ten hold 0.15%. The CDR3 sequence is 15 residues long. The V and J ends lost 3 bases and 4 bases respectively, with 17 bases between them. CDR1 DFQATT and CDR2 SNEGSKA come from the germline V gene (reference sequence).

The sequenced material came from CD8+ T cells from PBMCs. The chain joins TRBV20-1 to TRBJ2-3; a possible D gene is TRBD2 (7 bases). This clonotype was obtained from a human donor with multiple sclerosis. Written as DNA, the CDR3 is TGCAGTGCTAGTGTTGGGGGGGGCCTCGCAGATACGCAGTATTTT. It is translated as CSASVGGGLADTQYF.